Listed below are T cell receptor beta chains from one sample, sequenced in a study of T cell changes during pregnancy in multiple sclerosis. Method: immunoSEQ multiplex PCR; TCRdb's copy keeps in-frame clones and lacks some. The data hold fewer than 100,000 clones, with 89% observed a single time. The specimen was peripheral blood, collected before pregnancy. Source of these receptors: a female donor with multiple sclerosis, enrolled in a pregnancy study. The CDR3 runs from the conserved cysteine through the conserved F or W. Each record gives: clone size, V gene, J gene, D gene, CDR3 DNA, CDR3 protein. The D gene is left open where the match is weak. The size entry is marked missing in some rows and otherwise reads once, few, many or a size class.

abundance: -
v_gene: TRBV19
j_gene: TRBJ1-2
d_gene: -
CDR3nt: TGTGCCAGTAGTATTGGACAGTTCTATGGCTACACCTTC
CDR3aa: CASSIGQFYGYTF

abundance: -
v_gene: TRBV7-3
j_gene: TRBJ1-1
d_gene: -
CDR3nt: TGTGCCAGCAGCCCCACAGGGCAGATTGAAGAAGCTTTCTTT
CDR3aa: CASSPTGQIEEAFF

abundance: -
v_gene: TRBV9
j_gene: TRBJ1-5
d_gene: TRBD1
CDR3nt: TGTGCCAGCAGCGTCGGGACAGGGGGAATGGAGCCCCAGCATTTT
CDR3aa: CASSVGTGGMEPQHF

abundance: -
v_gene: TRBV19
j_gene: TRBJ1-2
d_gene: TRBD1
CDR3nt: TGTGCCAGTAGAAAATCTACAGGGGCCCTTAACTATGGCTACACCTTC
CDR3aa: CASRKSTGALNYGYTF

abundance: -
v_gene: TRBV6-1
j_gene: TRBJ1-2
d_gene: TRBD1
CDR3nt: TGTGCCAGCCGGGGGGGGACAGGGGGAGGCTACACCTTC
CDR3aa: CASRGGTGGGYTF

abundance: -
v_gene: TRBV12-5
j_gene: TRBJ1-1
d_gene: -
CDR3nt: TGTGCTAGTGGTTTGGAGGGAGGCACTGAAGCTTTCTTT
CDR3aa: CASGLEGGTEAFF

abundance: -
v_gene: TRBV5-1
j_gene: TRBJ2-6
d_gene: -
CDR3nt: TGCGCCAGCAGTCCCCGGGGTAACTCTGGGGCCAACGTCCTGACTTTC
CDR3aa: CASSPRGNSGANVLTF

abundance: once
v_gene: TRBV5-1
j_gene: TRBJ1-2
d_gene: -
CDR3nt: TGCGCCAGCAGTTTTGACGGGTTTGGTGGCTACACCTTC
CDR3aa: CASSFDGFGGYTF

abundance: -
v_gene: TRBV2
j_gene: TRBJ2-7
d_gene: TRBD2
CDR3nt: TGTGCCAGAAGAACCGGGACTAGCGGGGCTGGGAAGTACTTC
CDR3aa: CARRTGTSGAGKYF

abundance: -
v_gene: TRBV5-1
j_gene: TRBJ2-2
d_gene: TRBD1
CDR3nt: TGCGCCAGCAGCCCGGACAGGGGGAACACCGGGGAGCTGTTTTTT
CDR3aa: CASSPDRGNTGELFF

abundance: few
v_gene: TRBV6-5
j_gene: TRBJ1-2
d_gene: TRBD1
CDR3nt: TGTGCCAGCAGTTACTCGTCTGGGGACAGGTCCTATGGCTACACCTTC
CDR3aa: CASSYSSGDRSYGYTF

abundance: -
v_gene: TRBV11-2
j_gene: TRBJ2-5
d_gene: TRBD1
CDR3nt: TGTGCCAGCAGCTCGGGACAGGGGGCCCAGTACTTC
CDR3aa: CASSSGQGAQYF

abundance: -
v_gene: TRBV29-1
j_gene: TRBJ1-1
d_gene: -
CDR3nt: TGCAGCGCCCCCTCGGCAGGGGCGATTGCTGAAGCTTTCTTT
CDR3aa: CSAPSAGAIAEAFF

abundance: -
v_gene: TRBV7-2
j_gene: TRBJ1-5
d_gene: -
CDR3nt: TGTGCCAGCAGCTTAGGGCCAAATCAGCCCCAGCATTTT
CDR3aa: CASSLGPNQPQHF

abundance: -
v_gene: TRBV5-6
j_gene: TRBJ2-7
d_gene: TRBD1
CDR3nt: TGTGCCAGCAGTCGGACCCCAGGGGGCGAGTTCTTC
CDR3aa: CASSRTPGGEFF

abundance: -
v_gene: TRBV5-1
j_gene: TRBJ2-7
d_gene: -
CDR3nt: TGCGCCAGCAGCTTGGGCGTGGCCGCTAGCTCCTACGAGCAGTACTTC
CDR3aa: CASSLGVAASSYEQYF

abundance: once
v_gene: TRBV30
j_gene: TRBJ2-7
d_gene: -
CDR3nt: TGTGCCTGGAGTATGAGCCTTGCCTACGAGCAGTACTTC
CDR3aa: CAWSMSLAYEQYF

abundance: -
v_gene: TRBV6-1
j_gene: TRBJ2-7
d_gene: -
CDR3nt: TGTGCCAGCAGTAACTTAACCCCCCTAGAGCAGTACTTC
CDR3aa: CASSNLTPLEQYF

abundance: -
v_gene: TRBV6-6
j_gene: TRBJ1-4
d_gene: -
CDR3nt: TGTGCCAGCATGTTGCCACGGAATGAAAAACTGTTTTTT
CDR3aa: CASMLPRNEKLFF

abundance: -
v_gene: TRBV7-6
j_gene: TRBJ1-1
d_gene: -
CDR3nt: TGTGCCAGCAGCAACGAGGAGGACACTGAAGCTTTCTTT
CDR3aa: CASSNEEDTEAFF

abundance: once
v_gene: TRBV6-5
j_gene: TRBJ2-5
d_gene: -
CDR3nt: TGTGCCAGCAGTTACTCCTCCGGGAGACAAGAGACCCAGTACTTC
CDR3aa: CASSYSSGRQETQYF

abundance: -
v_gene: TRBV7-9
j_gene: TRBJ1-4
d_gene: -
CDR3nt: TGTGCCAGCAGCCAGGGAAACGAAAAACTGTTTTTT
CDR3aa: CASSQGNEKLFF

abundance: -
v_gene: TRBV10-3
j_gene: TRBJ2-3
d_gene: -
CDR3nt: TGTGCCACCCATGAGCGGCTAGCAGATACGCAGTATTTT
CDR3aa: CATHERLADTQYF

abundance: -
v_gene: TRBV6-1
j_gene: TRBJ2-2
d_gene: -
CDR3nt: TGTGCCAGCTCATCCGGGACATTCGACACCGGGGAGCTGTTTTTT
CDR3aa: CASSSGTFDTGELFF